This T cell receptor (beta chain) emerged from a study of T cells in localized non-small cell lung cancer. Sequenced by immunoSEQ multiplex PCR; TCRdb stores in-frame clones only, minus some. The data contain 20,000 to 30,000 clones, less than 90% of them singletons. This receptor was identified in a woman aged 35 to 70 with stage I lung adenocarcinoma. The source material was peripheral blood, sampled before any cancer treatment.

The CDR3 region is CAISPLRDRASNTEAFF. CDR3 nucleotide sequence: TGTGCCATCAGTCCGCTCCGGGACAGAGCATCGAACACTGAAGCTTTCTTT. The chain is built from TRBV10-3 and TRBJ1-1, with 7 nucleotides matching TRBD1. The CDR3 covers 17 residues. Trimming took 5 bases from V and 1 from J; bases not matched to a gene: 13. The germline CDR1 and CDR2 sequences are ENHRY and SYGVKD.